This is a list of T cell receptor beta chains from one sample in a study of CD8 T cells in ankylosing spondylitis. TCRdb called the 5' RACE reads again in MiXCR, with one record for every CDR3 protein. Seen here are some 240,000 distinct CDR3 sequences, approximately 9% observed once, and the top ten hold almost 7%. The specimen was blood, either unsorted or a sorted T cell fraction (not recorded which). The source is a male donor with ankylosing spondylitis or in good health (not recorded which). CDR3s include the opening cysteine and the closing phenylalanine or tryptophan. D genes are given only for firm matches. Clone size is stated in some rows and not others, as once, few, many or a class when expanded.

v_gene	j_gene	d_gene	len	abundance	CDR3nt	CDR3aa
TRBV9	TRBJ1-5	TRBD1	15	many	TGTGCCAGCAACTTAACAGGGGATGGCAATCAGCCCCAGCATTTT	CASNLTGDGNQPQHF
TRBV7-2	TRBJ1-6	.	12	many	TGTGCCAGCAGTCCGGCGGGCTCACCCCTCCACTTT	CASSPAGSPLHF
TRBV27	TRBJ1-2	.	13	many	TGTGCCAGCAGTTTTGGAGGGGCCGGGGGCTACACCTTC	CASSFGGAGGYTF
TRBV27	TRBJ1-4	.	15	few	TGTGCCAGCAGTTTCAGGGCCGCAACTAATGAAAAACTGTTTTTT	CASSFRAATNEKLFF
TRBV15	TRBJ2-1	.	14	.	TGTGCCACGTCCGGAGGGGGCTCCTACAATGAGCAGTTCTTC	CATSGGGSYNEQFF
TRBV20-1	TRBJ2-5	.	15	many	TGCAGTGCTAGAGAGTCAGGGGCGTTCCAAGAGACCCAGTACTTC	CSARESGAFQETQYF
TRBV25-1	TRBJ1-2	TRBD1	14	many	TGTGCCAGCAGTGATCCAGGGGGTGATTATGGCTACACCTTC	CASSDPGGDYGYTF
TRBV10-1	TRBJ2-5	TRBD1	16	.	TGCGCCAGCCCGACCGGGACAGGAAACCAAAAAGAGACCCAGTACTTC	CASPTGTGNQKETQYF
TRBV4-2	TRBJ2-7	.	16	many	TGTGCCAGCAGCCAAGATACGGTAGCGGAAGACTACGAGCAGTACTTC	CASSQDTVAEDYEQYF
TRBV20-1	TRBJ2-2	TRBD1	16	many	TGCAGTGCTAGAGATAGCGGGACAGGGGAATCCGGGGAGCTGTTTTTT	CSARDSGTGESGELFF
TRBV29-1	TRBJ2-3	.	12	many	TGCAGCGAGATGGGGCTAGTGGATACGCAGTATTTT	CSEMGLVDTQYF
TRBV4-3	TRBJ2-1	TRBD2	17	many	TGCGCCAGCAGCCAAGATTATCGGCCTAGCGGCTACAATGAGCAGTTCTTC	CASSQDYRPSGYNEQFF
TRBV7-3	TRBJ1-4	.	13	.	TGTGCCAGCAGCTTAACAACTAATGAAAAACTGTTTTTT	CASSLTTNEKLFF
TRBV2	TRBJ1-5	.	23	many	TGTGCCAGCAGTGGAACTAGGTTCGACATCGCAAATATTGGAGGGTATAGGAATCAGCCCCAGCATTTT	CASSGTRFDIANIGGYRNQPQHF
TRBV29-1	TRBJ2-3	TRBD2	15	few	TGCAGCGTTCGTCAGTCTAGCGGGGGCGGAGCTACGCAGTATTTT	CSVRQSSGGGATQYF